The 17 T cell receptor beta chains below all came from one sample that was sequenced in a study of blood T cell repertoires in COVID-19. Sequencing used immunoSEQ multiplex PCR; TCRdb keeps in-frame clones, though not all of them. The table lists about 240,000 clones, around 89% of them singletons, with 4.1% in the top ten. Sequences were obtained from PBMCs or T cells enriched from blood (not recorded which). These receptors were taken from a woman aged 25 to 39 who had recovered from COVID-19.

This CDR3 is CASSLLRLVRLSDTQYF. The DNA of the CDR3 is TGTGCCAGCAGCCTCCTAAGACTAGTTCGGCTATCAGATACGCAGTATTTT. V gene TRBV7-8 combines with J gene TRBJ2-3; perhaps TRBD2 as D (6 bases). Trimming took off 5 bases at V and 4 bases at J, with 22 bases between the two ends. This CDR3 spans 17 amino acids. In germline, CDR1 is SGHVS, CDR2 FQNEAQ.

In nucleotides, the CDR3 is TGTGCCAGCTCACCACCGTCCGTCTATGGCTACACCTTC. Translated: CASSPPSVYGYTF. The chain is built from TRBV18 and TRBJ1-2; D uncertain. The CDR3 is made up of 13 amino acids. Per the germline V gene, CDR1 is KGHSH and CDR2 is LQKENI. V was cut by 0 bases and J by 4 bases, with 6 bases left in between.

As regards this clone: The identical CDR3 is also encoded by other nucleotide sequences in the sample. The V and J genes are TRBV28 and TRBJ2-1; the match to TRBD2 covers 7 bases. The CDR3 extends over 15 amino acids. With 4 bases clipped from V and 0 bases from J, the junction kept 3 bases outside the gene matches. Germline CDR1 reads MDHEN; CDR2 reads SYDVKM. Here the CDR3 reads CASSSSGSSYNEQFF. The CDR3 nucleotides read TGTGCCAGCAGTTCTAGCGGAAGCTCCTACAATGAGCAGTTCTTC. The full variable domain, its missing parts supplied by reference TRBV28 and TRBJ2-1, is DVKVTQSSRYLVKRTGEKVFLECVQDMDHENMFWYRQDPGLGLRLIYFSYDVKMKEKGDIPEGYSVSREKKERFSLILESASTNQTSMYLCASSSSGSSYNEQFFGPGTRLTVL.

The V gene is TRBV5-1, the J gene TRBJ2-2; 8 bases fit TRBD2. V gave up 0 bases and J gave up 3 bases; unmatched junction bases: 10. The CDR3 is 18 amino acids. The V gene's germline CDR1 is SGHRS and CDR2 YFSETQ. In DNA form, the CDR3 reads TGCGCCAGCAGCTTGGGGCCAAGAGCGGGAGTATACACCGGGGAGCTGTTTTTT. Translating gives CASSLGPRAGVYTGELFF.

The chain combines TRBV4-3 with TRBJ1-4; D is possibly TRBD1 (5 bases). Germline V gene lookup returns CDR1 LGHNA and CDR2 YSLEER. This CDR3 has 14 residues. Trimming stripped 2 bases from V and 8 bases from J, with 12 bases between. The CDR3, as DNA: TGCGCCAGCAGCCAACCGGGGGAGTGGGAAAAACTGTTTTTT. Its protein product is CASSQPGEWEKLFF.

This chain connects TRBV28 to TRBJ2-7, with 7 bases fitting TRBD1. Trimming took 2 bases from V and 5 from J; bases not matched to a gene: 6. CDR3 size: 14 residues. Looked up from germline, CDR1 is MDHEN and CDR2 is SYDVKM. Here the CDR3 DNA reads TGTGCCAGCAGTTTAGACAGGGAATTTGACGAGCAGTACTTC. It codes for CASSLDREFDEQYF.

This clone was seen just once. The rearrangement joins TRBV28 to TRBJ2-5; 9 bases map to TRBD2. The V segment lost 6 bases and the J segment 1 base; nucleotides outside the gene matches: 0. The CDR3 is made up of 13 amino acids. The germline CDR1 and CDR2 sequences are MDHEN and SYDVKM. The CDR3 sequence is CASRTSGQETQYF. Here the CDR3 DNA reads TGTGCCAGCAGGACTAGCGGCCAAGAGACCCAGTACTTC.

The V gene is TRBV5-6, the J gene TRBJ2-7; TRBD2 aligns across 9 bases. Germline assignment: CDR1 SGHDT and CDR2 YYEEEE. This CDR3 contains 14 residues. Losses at the gene ends were 1 base for V and 3 bases for J; bases not matched to a gene: 2. The CDR3 spells CASSLISGSYEQYF. The DNA for the CDR3 is TGTGCCAGCAGCTTGATTAGCGGGAGCTACGAGCAGTACTTC. The full variable domain, its missing parts supplied by reference TRBV5-6 and TRBJ2-7, is DAGVTQSPTHLIKTRGQQVTLRCSPKSGHDTVSWYQQALGQGPQFIFQYYEEEERQRGNFPDRFSGHQFPNYSSELNVNALLLGDSALYLCASSLISGSYEQYFGPGTRLTVT.

This rearrangement joins TRBV4-1 to TRBJ2-1, with D maybe TRBD1 (5 bases). Trimming removed 1 base from V and 0 bases from J, with 13 bases in between. This CDR3 spans 17 amino acids. The V gene's germline CDR1 is MGHRA and CDR2 YSYEKL. The CDR3 region is CASSQGRQPSSYNEQFF. CDR3 DNA: TGCGCCAGCAGCCAAGGCCGACAGCCTTCCTCCTACAATGAGCAGTTCTTC.

The chain carries TRBV5-8 and TRBJ1-5; D gene unclear. CDR1 SGHTS and CDR2 YDEGEE come from the germline V gene. The CDR3 totals 12 residues. The germline V and J ends were trimmed by 4 bases and 4 bases, with 6 bases remaining between them. In DNA form, the CDR3 reads TGTGCCAGCAGCCTGAGAAATCAGCCCCAGCATTTT. This encodes CASSLRNQPQHF.

V is TRBV6-2 or TRBV6-3 and J is TRBJ2-1; 9 bases agree with TRBD2. Germline CDR1 MNHEY, CDR2 SVGEGT. The V and J ends lost 4 bases and 7 bases, in that order; junction bases with no gene match: 11. The CDR3 runs 16 residues. CDR3 coding DNA: TGTGCCAGCAGTTCCTTCGGTAGCGGGAGTGGTAATGAGCAGTTCTTC. Residues: CASSSFGSGSGNEQFF.

This clone was recorded once. This chain joins TRBV2 and TRBJ2-2; tentative D call: TRBD1 (5 bases). The V gene's germline CDR1 is SNHLY and CDR2 FYNNEI. The CDR3 contains 13 residues. V gave up 3 bases and J gave up 6 bases, with 8 bases separating them. The CDR3 DNA follows: TGTGCCAGCAGTGACAGGGTTTCCGGGGAGCTGTTTTTT. Its translation: CASSDRVSGELFF. Variable domain in full (rest from reference TRBV2 and TRBJ2-2): EPEVTQTPSHQVTQMGQEVILRCVPISNHLYFYWYRQILGQKVEFLVSFYNNEISEKSEIFDDQFSVERPDGSNFTLKIRSTKLEDSAMYFCASSDRVSGELFFGEGSRLTVL.

The chain employs TRBV5-1 and TRBJ2-7; 7 bases agree with TRBD1. This CDR3 has 16 amino acids. Per the germline V gene, CDR1 is SGHRS and CDR2 is YFSETQ. Losses at the gene ends were 3 bases for V and 2 bases for J; bases not matched to a gene: 11. DNA of the CDR3: TGCGCCAGCAGCTCGCCCACCGGGACAGTGACCTACGAGCAGTACTTC. Residues: CASSSPTGTVTYEQYF.

This sequence joins TRBV10-3 and TRBJ1-5; D gene ambiguous. Trimming took off 0 bases at V and 1 base at J, with 7 bases between the two ends. The CDR3 loop spans 15 amino acids. Germline lookup yields CDR1 ENHRY and CDR2 SYGVKD. In DNA form, the CDR3 reads TGTGCCATCAGTGAGTCCGTTATAAGCAATCAGCCCCAGCATTTT. Protein: CAISESVISNQPQHF.

This clone was detected only once. The V and J genes are TRBV9 and TRBJ1-1; 9 bases line up with TRBD1. Losses at the gene ends were 2 bases for V and 3 bases for J; bases not matched to a gene: 11. Germline values: CDR1 SGDLS, CDR2 YYNGEE. CDR3 length: 17 amino acids. For the CDR3, the DNA is TGTGCCAGCAGCGTTGGCTTTCTCCGGGACAGGGACACTGAAGCTTTCTTT. It is translated as CASSVGFLRDRDTEAFF.

The chain carries TRBV9 and TRBJ1-2; D uncertain. Germline CDR1 SGDLS, CDR2 YYNGEE. CDR3 length: 14 amino acids. V was trimmed by 4 bases and J by 8 bases, leaving 18 bases between them. This CDR3 reads CASSPRLGSGGYTF. The CDR3 coding sequence is TGTGCCAGCAGCCCCCGTTTGGGCAGTGGGGGCTACACCTTC.

The rearrangement joins TRBV28 to TRBJ2-1; 7 bases are a match to TRBD2. The CDR3 runs to 15 residues. V lost 3 bases, J lost 4 bases, and 6 bases stayed unmatched. Looked up from germline, CDR1 is MDHEN and CDR2 is SYDVKM. CDR3 region: CASSLGGRIYNEQFF. The CDR3 DNA reads TGTGCCAGCAGTTTGGGGGGGAGAATTTACAATGAGCAGTTCTTC.